The rows below give T cell receptor beta chains drawn from one sample of a study of T cells in localized non-small cell lung cancer. Clones were read by immunoSEQ multiplex PCR, and TCRdb kept only the in-frame ones, dropping some. The sample shows 20,000 to 25,000 clones, around 87% of them seen only once. The sample here was PBMCs, taken before any cancer treatment. The receptors were gathered from a man aged 35-75 years with stage II squamous cell lung carcinoma. CDR3s include the opening cysteine and the closing phenylalanine or tryptophan. The order of the fields is clone size, J gene, V gene, D gene, CDR3 DNA, CDR3 protein. A D gene is named only where the DNA matches it firmly. Expanded clones are given a class, and other clones once, few, many or no size at all.

-	TRBJ2-1	TRBV5-5	TRBD2	TGTGCCAGCAGCCTGCTAGCGGGTAGGGACAATGAGCAGTTCTTC	CASSLLAGRDNEQFF
-	TRBJ2-2	TRBV5-4	-	TGTGCCACCTCTGACCCCCGAGGAGGCACCGGGGAGCTGTTTTTT	CATSDPRGGTGELFF
-	TRBJ1-1	TRBV10-2	-	TGCGCCAGCAGTGAGGGACAGATCGTTGAAGCTTTCTTT	CASSEGQIVEAFF
-	TRBJ2-4	TRBV30	-	TGTGCCTGGACCCCTGAGGAAAACATTCAGTACTTC	CAWTPEENIQYF
-	TRBJ1-4	TRBV5-1	-	TGCGCCAGCAGCTTAAATACCGGGACGGGTGAAAAACTGTTTTTT	CASSLNTGTGEKLFF
-	TRBJ1-2	TRBV6-6	TRBD1	TGTGCCAGCAGTTTTCGGACAGGTCATGGCTACACCTTC	CASSFRTGHGYTF
-	TRBJ2-3	TRBV5-1	-	TGCGCCAGCAGCCCCACCCGGGGAGAAACAGATACGCAGTATTTT	CASSPTRGETDTQYF
-	TRBJ1-1	TRBV4-2	-	TGTGCCAGCAGGGTGGAGGGATGGGGTACTGAAGCTTTCTTT	CASRVEGWGTEAFF
-	TRBJ2-6	TRBV21-1	-	TGTGCCAGCAGCAAAACGGAACAGTGCGTGGGGACCTCTGGGGCCAACGTCCTGACTTTC	CASSKTEQCVGTSGANVLTF
-	TRBJ1-2	TRBV12-5	-	TGTGCTAGTGGTGACCCGGGCCGGAGCTATGGCTACACCTTC	CASGDPGRSYGYTF
-	TRBJ2-1	TRBV11-3	TRBD2	TGTGCCAGCAGCTCCCGACTAGCGGTCGTACCTAATGAGCAGTTCTTC	CASSSRLAVVPNEQFF
-	TRBJ2-5	TRBV27	-	TGTGCCAGCAGTCCGGACAGCAATCGCCAAGAGACCCAGTACTTC	CASSPDSNRQETQYF
-	TRBJ1-1	TRBV7-9	-	TGTGCCAGCAGCTTGGGAGGTTCAGTCTACACTGAAGCTTTCTTT	CASSLGGSVYTEAFF
-	TRBJ2-7	TRBV29-1	-	TGCAGCGTTGAAGAGGACGGGACATTCTACGAGCAGTACTTT	CSVEEDGTFYEQYF
-	TRBJ1-4	TRBV6-6	-	TGTGCCAGCAGTTACGACCTGGCGGGTGAAAAACTGTTTTTT	CASSYDLAGEKLFF
-	TRBJ2-5	TRBV5-6	TRBD2	TGTGCCAGCAGCTTGGGCGGGGGGTTCCAAGAGACCCAGTACTTC	CASSLGGGFQETQYF
-	TRBJ2-7	TRBV4-3	-	TGCGCCAGCAGCCAAGATTTTCGCGGCGTCGACCACGAGCAGTACTTC	CASSQDFRGVDHEQYF
-	TRBJ2-4	TRBV11-3	-	TGTGCCAGCAGCTTTAGCGGAGCCCGCTCCAAAAACATTCAGTACTTC	CASSFSGARSKNIQYF
-	TRBJ2-5	TRBV7-9	TRBD1	TGTGCCAGCAGCCTCTCGGACAGGGGGCGTCAAGAGACCCAGTACTTC	CASSLSDRGRQETQYF
-	TRBJ1-3	TRBV4-2	-	TGTGCCAGCAGCCTCTTAGACAGTTTCTCTGGAAACACCATATATTTT	CASSLLDSFSGNTIYF
once	TRBJ1-2	TRBV29-1	-	TGCAGCGTCCTCCCCTGGGTACAGGGAGACTACACCTTC	CSVLPWVQGDYTF
-	TRBJ1-2	TRBV25-1	-	TGTGCCAGCAGTGACTTAGGCGGCTACACCTTC	CASSDLGGYTF
-	TRBJ2-5	TRBV9	-	TGTGCCAGCAGCTCGGCGAGGGGGACCCAGTACTTC	CASSSARGTQYF
-	TRBJ1-2	TRBV6-1	-	TGTGCCAGCAGTGAAGAAAGGCACTATGGCTACACCTTC	CASSEERHYGYTF
-	TRBJ1-2	TRBV18	TRBD1	TGTGCCAGCTCACCGGGACAGGGGGCGTGGGGCTACACCTTC	CASSPGQGAWGYTF
-	TRBJ2-7	TRBV6-5	TRBD1	TGTGCCAGCAGCCGCACAGGGGACGAGCAGTACTTC	CASSRTGDEQYF
-	TRBJ2-7	TRBV14	TRBD1	TGTGCCAGCAGCCAAGGGAACGGACAGGTCTCGTACGAGCAGTACTTC	CASSQGNGQVSYEQYF
-	TRBJ1-2	TRBV6-5	-	TGTGCCAGCAGTCCCGACAGGTGGAACTATGGCTACACCTTC	CASSPDRWNYGYTF
-	TRBJ2-5	TRBV7-9	TRBD2	TGTGCCAGCAGCTTATCGACTGGCGGGGGACCCCAAGAGACCCAGTACTTC	CASSLSTGGGPQETQYF
-	TRBJ1-6	TRBV6-5	-	TGTGCCAGCAGTACACGTCGGGGCCGGAATTCACCCCTCCACTTT	CASSTRRGRNSPLHF
-	TRBJ2-7	TRBV29-1	TRBD1	TGCAGCGTCCCCGCCAGGGGGATCGAGCAGTACTTC	CSVPARGIEQYF
-	TRBJ2-3	TRBV7-2	TRBD2	TGTGCCAGCAGCAACTCGCGGGAGGGTTGGACAGATACGCAGTATTTT	CASSNSREGWTDTQYF
-	TRBJ1-1	TRBV30	TRBD1	TGTGCCCACAGACAGGGGGCCCCGATGAACACTGAAGCTTTCTTT	CAHRQGAPMNTEAFF
-	TRBJ2-3	TRBV5-1	TRBD2	TGCGCCAGCAGAATGAGCACTAGCGGGGGGGCAGATACGCAGTATTTT	CASRMSTSGGADTQYF
-	TRBJ2-7	TRBV7-9	-	TGTGCCAGCAGCTTAGAAGGGAACTACGAGCAGTACTTC	CASSLEGNYEQYF
-	TRBJ1-1	TRBV5-1	-	TGCGCCAGCAGCTTGGCCGATGGTAACACTGAAGCTTTCTTT	CASSLADGNTEAFF
-	TRBJ1-2	TRBV19	-	TGTGCCAGTAGTCCCGGACGGCTTTGGGGCTACACCTTC	CASSPGRLWGYTF
-	TRBJ2-2	TRBV19	TRBD2	TGTGCCAGTACCCCCTCGGGAGGCGGGACCGGGGAGCTGTTTTTT	CASTPSGGGTGELFF
-	TRBJ2-1	TRBV7-2	TRBD2	TGTGCCAGCAGCTTAGATGGGGGGGAGGTAAATGAGCAGTTCTTC	CASSLDGGEVNEQFF
once	TRBJ1-4	TRBV6-1	-	TGTGCCAGCAGTGAAGGAGTGGGGGGACTGTTTTTT	CASSEGVGGLFF
-	TRBJ1-4	TRBV18	TRBD1	TGTGCCAGCTCAGCGACCAGGGGGAGTTATGAAAAACTGTTTTTT	CASSATRGSYEKLFF
-	TRBJ1-1	TRBV5-5	-	TGTGCCAGCAGCTCAGGCCCCGCCGCGAACACTGAAGCTTTCTTT	CASSSGPAANTEAFF
few	TRBJ1-1	TRBV6-5	-	TGTGCCAGCGCAGGGATTACTGAAGCTTTCTTT	CASAGITEAFF
-	TRBJ2-3	TRBV12-5	TRBD2	TGTGCTAGTGGTTTGGTACTGCTGGAAAGGACTAGCGGGAGTCGGACAGATACGCAGTATTTT	CASGLVLLERTSGSRTDTQYF
-	TRBJ1-3	TRBV6-5	-	TGTGCCAGCAGTTCCCGAGGGGGGCCTGGAAACACCATATATTTT	CASSSRGGPGNTIYF
-	TRBJ1-3	TRBV5-6	-	TGTGCCAGCAGCGGAACAGGGAGGCGAAACACCATATATTTT	CASSGTGRRNTIYF
-	TRBJ2-3	TRBV11-3	-	TGTGCCAGCAGCTTAGGTCTAGGGGATAGCACAGATACGCAGTATTTT	CASSLGLGDSTDTQYF
-	TRBJ1-2	TRBV5-3	-	TGTGCCAGAAGCCTGACCTTAAATGGTGGTGGCTACACCTTC	CARSLTLNGGGYTF
-	TRBJ2-3	TRBV4-2	-	TGTGCCAGCAGCCAAGGGGGGCCGACGGGGGATACGCAGTATTTT	CASSQGGPTGDTQYF